Listed here are 15 T cell receptor beta chains from one sample, sequenced in a study of blood T cell repertoires in COVID-19 (dated by TCRdb to about 2020). Receptors were amplified or captured by the immunoSEQ multiplex PCR assay. TCRdb took this table from immuneACCESS and kept in-frame rearrangements with V and J called. Such tables lack part of the clones; where checked against another copy, unresolved V genes explain under half of the gap, and the rest is unexplained. For this sample the table gives approximately 390,000 clones, of which around 89% were detected only once. The top ten clones comprise roughly 6.8% of the sample. Sequencing input: peripheral blood. These receptors were taken from a man aged 18 to 30 with active or convalescent COVID-19.

This sequence joins TRBV7-9 and TRBJ2-3; 8 bases are shared with TRBD2. V was pared by 4 bases and J by 4 bases, with 7 bases of the junction left unmatched. CDR1 and CDR2 from the germline V gene are SEHNR and FQNEAQ (reference sequence). The length of the CDR3 is 15 residues. CDR3 sequence reads: CASSSGLAGSDTQYF. DNA of the CDR3: TGTGCCAGCAGCTCAGGACTAGCCGGGTCAGATACGCAGTATTTT.

This chain uses TRBV3-1 (or the pseudogene TRBV3-2) with TRBJ1-6, with a tentative D call TRBD1 (5 bases). V was cut by 4 bases and J by 8 bases, with 12 bases left in between. The germline V gene has CDR1 LGHDT and CDR2 YNNKEL (reference sequence). This CDR3 has 14 residues. In nucleotides, the CDR3 is TGTGCCAGCAGCCCCCGGGGGGGTTATTCACCCCTCCACTTT. Residues: CASSPRGGYSPLHF.

In nucleotides, the CDR3 is TGTGCCAGCAGTCTTCTCGGTACTGAAGCTTTCTTT. Protein product: CASSLLGTEAFF. The chain recombines TRBV6-1 with TRBJ1-1, with D unresolved. The CDR3 sequence is 12 residues long. The V gene's germline CDR1 is MNHNS and CDR2 SASEGT. Trimming stripped 5 bases from V and 5 bases from J, with 9 bases between.

This clone was recorded only once. The genes are TRBV2 and TRBJ2-5, with 11 nucleotides matching TRBD2. Looked up from germline, CDR1 is SNHLY and CDR2 is FYNNEI. CDR3 size: 15 residues. V shed 5 bases, J shed 7 bases, and the junction held 9 bases outside the gene matches. CDR3 DNA sequence: TGTGCCAGCAGTCCACTAGCGGGGGTTGTGGGGACCCAGTACTTC. Protein: CASSPLAGVVGTQYF.

This sequence joins TRBV19 and TRBJ2-4; unclear D gene. Germline V CDR1 and CDR2: LNHDA, SQIVND (reference sequence). This CDR3 comprises 16 residues. Trimming took 2 bases from V and 1 from J, leaving 12 bases between them. CDR3 in amino acids: CASSIILSMAKNIQYF. The CDR3 nucleotides read TGTGCCAGTAGTATAATACTGTCTATGGCCAAAAACATTCAGTACTTC.

The chain carries TRBV2 and TRBJ1-5; 7 bases fit TRBD1. V gave up 6 bases and J gave up 3 bases; unmatched junction bases: 5. The CDR3 runs 14 residues. In germline, CDR1 is SNHLY, CDR2 FYNNEI. The CDR3 nucleotides read TGTGCCAGCAGAATGGGACAGCCCAATCAGCCCCAGCATTTT. It yields the protein CASRMGQPNQPQHF.

J is TRBJ2-7 and V is TRBV28; no clear D. Germline V gene sequence: CDR1 MDHEN, CDR2 SYDVKM. The length of the CDR3 is 14 residues. Trimming stripped 5 bases from V and 2 bases from J, with 13 bases between. The CDR3 bases are TGTGCCAGCAGTCTCCGAGGAGAAACCTACGAGCAGTACTTC. This gives the protein CASSLRGETYEQYF.

V usage is TRBV7-9 and J usage is TRBJ1-2, with 9 bases matching TRBD1. The CDR3 spans 17 residues. Germline V gene data show CDR1 as SEHNR and CDR2 as FQNEAQ (reference sequence). The V segment lost 1 base and the J segment 2 bases; nucleotides outside the gene matches: 8. In DNA form, the CDR3 reads TGTGCCAGCAGCTTAGGGTCGACAGGGGGATCGAACTATGGCTACACCTTC. It yields the protein CASSLGSTGGSNYGYTF.

The table lists this clone with a count of one. CDR3 loop: CASSLGRGWNQPQHF. The DNA for the CDR3 is TGTGCCAGCAGCCTCGGGAGGGGGTGGAATCAGCCCCAGCATTTT. The V and J genes are TRBV3-1 (or the pseudogene TRBV3-2) and TRBJ1-5; the D gene is possibly TRBD1 (6 bases). CDR1 LGHDT and CDR2 YNNKEL come from the germline V gene (reference sequence). This CDR3 has 15 amino acids. V dropped 4 bases and J dropped 4 bases, with 14 bases sitting between them.

The genes are TRBV19 and TRBJ2-1, with TRBD2 as a possible D gene (5 bases). This CDR3 region has 15 residues. With 5 bases removed from V and 7 bases from J, the gap between germline ends came to 18 bases. Germline CDR1 and CDR2: LNHDA and SQIVND (reference sequence). CDR3 region: CASSSPGSTKNEQFF. The CDR3 DNA is TGTGCCAGTAGTTCCCCGGGAAGTACAAAGAATGAGCAGTTCTTC.

CDR3 DNA: TGCAGCGCCGGAGGGAGTAATGGCTACACCTTC. This translates into CSAGGSNGYTF. This chain joins TRBV29-1 and TRBJ1-2, with no clear D. CDR1 and CDR2 from the germline V gene are SQVTM and ANQGSEA. Trimming pared 7 bases from V and 6 bases from J, leaving 12 bases between. CDR3 length equals 11 residues.

The chain combines TRBV20-1 with TRBJ1-2; no definite D call. The CDR3 has 11 amino acids. From germline, CDR1 is DFQATT and CDR2 SNEGSKA (reference sequence). V lost 5 bases and J lost 2, with 6 bases in between. CDR3 sequence (DNA): TGCAGTGCTCCCGGGAACTATGGCTACACCTTC. Translation gives CSAPGNYGYTF.

J is TRBJ1-4 and V is TRBV28; the match to TRBD1 covers 10 bases. CDR1 MDHEN and CDR2 SYDVKM come from the germline V gene. The CDR3 spans 15 residues. V was pared by 5 bases and J by 10 bases, with 10 bases of the junction left unmatched. DNA for the CDR3: TGTGCCAGCAGTATCCTTCGACAGGGGGCTGTAAAACTGTTTTTT. It codes for CASSILRQGAVKLFF.

V usage is TRBV7-8 and J usage is TRBJ2-7, with D possibly being TRBD1 (5 bases). The CDR3 length is 14 residues. From germline, CDR1 is SGHVS and CDR2 FQNEAQ. V lost 3 bases to trimming and J lost 4 bases, with 13 bases between them. CDR3 region: CASSFLTAYYEQYF. In nucleotides, the CDR3 is TGTGCCAGCAGCTTTTTGACAGCTTATTACGAGCAGTACTTC.

The J gene is TRBJ2-1, the V gene TRBV3-1 (or the pseudogene TRBV3-2); 7 positions agree with TRBD1. Germline loops: CDR1 LGHDT, CDR2 YNNKEL (reference sequence). The CDR3 length is 16 residues. The V and J ends lost 5 bases and 7 bases, in that order; junction bases with no gene match: 14. This CDR3 reads CASSSTIMTGRNEQFF. The DNA of the CDR3 is TGTGCCAGCAGCTCAACCATCATGACAGGGCGGAATGAGCAGTTCTTC.